One sample yielded the 30 T cell receptor beta chains listed below, sequenced in a study of cytomegalovirus exposure and HLA in healthy donors. With 60 Vbeta and 13 Jbeta primers, the PCR was carried out. Profiled with immunoSEQ multiplex PCR; TCRdb holds only in-frame clones, not every one. The sample has approximately 140,000 clones, approximately 84% seen once. Source material: PBMCs. The receptors were sampled from a woman aged 18-29 years in good health and CMV-seronegative.

In its sample, this clone was seen a few times. CDR3 amino acids: CSVRGLLETQYF. CDR3 DNA: TGCAGCGTCAGGGGGCTCTTAGAGACCCAGTACTTC. The rearrangement uses TRBV29-1 and TRBJ2-5; TRBD1 matches at 8 bases. This CDR3 region has 12 residues. The trim removed 6 bases at V and 4 bases at J, leaving 4 bases unmatched. The germline CDR1 and CDR2 sequences are SQVTM and ANQGSEA.

J is TRBJ2-7 and V is TRBV7-9, with TRBD2 as a possible D gene (5 bases). The V end was cut by 5 bases, the J end by 0 bases, with 20 bases between. Germline lookup yields CDR1 SEHNR and CDR2 FQNEAQ (reference sequence). This CDR3 has 17 residues. Written as DNA, the CDR3 is TGTGCCAGCAGCCGATCGATCTTGGACTTTGCCTCCTACGAGCAGTACTTC. Translating gives CASSRSILDFASYEQYF.

The genes are TRBV5-1 and TRBJ1-2; TRBD1 might be the D (6 bases). CDR3 length: 13 residues. V was pared by 0 bases and J by 8 bases, with 11 bases between. Per germline, CDR1 SGHRS and CDR2 YFSETQ. CDR3: CASSLGQVQGYTF. The CDR3 nucleotides are TGCGCCAGCAGCTTGGGACAGGTGCAAGGCTACACCTTC.

The chain carries TRBV5-1 and TRBJ2-7; 7 nucleotides line up with TRBD1. V shed 3 bases, J shed 4 bases, and the junction held 7 bases outside the gene matches. The CDR3 totals 14 residues. Germline lookup yields CDR1 SGHRS and CDR2 YFSETQ. CDR3 sequence: CASSSRQGFYEQYF. The CDR3 DNA reads as TGCGCCAGCAGCTCCCGACAGGGTTTTTACGAGCAGTACTTC.

The chain employs TRBV15 and TRBJ2-3; 7 bases are shared with TRBD2. CDR1 is LNHNV and CDR2 is YYDKDF in the germline V gene (reference sequence). J lost 1 base, V lost 4 bases, and 2 bases had no gene match. CDR3 length equals 14 residues. The CDR3 reads CATSIREGTDTQYF. CDR3 nucleotide sequence: TGTGCCACCAGCATACGGGAGGGCACAGATACGCAGTATTTT.

This clone was observed a single time. V and J are TRBV10-3 and TRBJ1-1; tentatively, D is TRBD1 (5 bases). CDR3 length: 15 residues. The ends were cut back, 3 bases at V and 1 base at J, with 12 bases in the middle. Germline CDR1 ENHRY, CDR2 SYGVKD. CDR3 sequence: CAISERGQRNTEAFF. The CDR3, as DNA: TGTGCCATCAGTGAAAGGGGCCAGAGGAACACTGAAGCTTTCTTT.

The chain uses TRBV19 and TRBJ2-3; the D is unclear. The germline V gene has CDR1 LNHDA and CDR2 SQIVND (reference sequence). The V end was cut by 4 bases, the J end by 4 bases, with 24 bases between. This CDR3 is built from 18 residues. As DNA, the CDR3 is TGTGCCAGTAGTAGGGTTGTTAGTCAACCTTTGGGCTCAGATACGCAGTATTTT. Its protein product is CASSRVVSQPLGSDTQYF.

The V call is TRBV4-2, the J call TRBJ2-3; 16 bases align to TRBD2. Germline V gene sequence: CDR1 LGHNA, CDR2 YNFKEQ. Trimming took 3 bases from V and 5 from J; bases not matched to a gene: 14. CDR3 length equals 20 residues. The CDR3 region is CASSQAPPGLAGGVQDTQYF. CDR3 in DNA: TGTGCCAGCAGCCAGGCCCCCCCGGGACTAGCGGGAGGGGTTCAAGATACGCAGTATTTT.

This sequence joins TRBV9 and TRBJ1-1, with TRBD1 matching over 11 bases. The V gene end was trimmed by 3 bases and the J gene end by 10 bases; junction bases not matched to a gene: 14. Germline V gene lookup returns CDR1 SGDLS and CDR2 YYNGEE. This CDR3 comprises 16 residues. This CDR3 reads CASSGGAGTGGSGAFF. DNA of the CDR3: TGTGCCAGCAGCGGTGGGGCCGGGACAGGGGGGTCTGGAGCTTTCTTT.

V is TRBV5-6 and J is TRBJ2-3, with D possibly TRBD1 on 6 matching bases. Germline CDR1 and CDR2: SGHDT and YYEEEE. The CDR3 has 8 residues. This CDR3 reads CAGGTQYF. In DNA form, the CDR3 reads TGTGCTGGGGGCACGCAGTATTTT.

This clone came up once. The chain recombines TRBV5-6 with TRBJ1-1; 7 bases match TRBD1. CDR3 length equals 15 residues. CDR1 is SGHDT, CDR2 YYEEEE, per germline. V shed 5 bases and J 1 base; nucleotides not matched to a gene: 8. The CDR3: CASSYPGTANTEAFF. The CDR3 coding sequence is TGTGCCAGCAGTTATCCCGGGACAGCGAACACTGAAGCTTTCTTT.

V gene TRBV6-1 combines with J gene TRBJ1-1; D uncertain. Germline CDR1 MNHNS, CDR2 SASEGT. The CDR3 is made up of 14 amino acids. V was shortened by 6 bases and J by 1 base, with 12 bases between the two germline ends. In nucleotides, the CDR3 is TGTGCCAGCAGGTCAGTCTCTTGGAACACTGAAGCTTTCTTT. Translating gives CASRSVSWNTEAFF.

This clone has more than one count but fewer than ten. V usage is TRBV4-2 and J usage is TRBJ1-1; D may be TRBD1 (5 bases). Germline lookup yields CDR1 LGHNA and CDR2 YNFKEQ. The CDR3 spans 14 residues. V lost 4 bases, J lost 1 base, and 10 bases lay in between. The CDR3 loop reads CASSRADRNTEAFF. In nucleotides, the CDR3 is TGTGCCAGCAGCCGGGCAGACAGGAACACTGAAGCTTTCTTT.

The genes are TRBV2 and TRBJ1-1; a possible D gene is TRBD1 (5 bases). Trimming left V 7 bases short and J 1 base short, with 10 bases between. Looked up from germline, CDR1 is SNHLY and CDR2 is FYNNEI. The CDR3 is 13 amino acids. For the CDR3, the DNA is TGTGCCAGCACTTACGGGGGGAACACTGAAGCTTTCTTT. Translating gives CASTYGGNTEAFF.

V and J are TRBV14 and TRBJ2-7; the D gene is possibly TRBD1 (6 bases). Trimming shortened V by 3 bases and J by 6 bases, and 21 bases separated the two germline ends. Germline V gene sequence: CDR1 SGHDN, CDR2 FVKESK. This CDR3 has 16 residues. In DNA, the CDR3 is TGTGCCAGCAGCCATCGGGGACGTCTGAGAGGGGGCGAGCAGTACTTC. Its protein product is CASSHRGRLRGGEQYF. The full variable domain, its missing parts supplied by reference TRBV14 and TRBJ2-7, is EAGVTQFPSHSVIEKGQTVTLRCDPISGHDNLYWYRRVMGKEIKFLLHFVKESKQDESGMPNNRFLAERTGGTYSTLKVQPAELEDSGVYFCASSHRGRLRGGEQYFGPGTRLTVT.

The CDR3 here is CAIPGQGLLSGNTIYF. The DNA of the CDR3 is TGTGCCATCCCGGGACAGGGCCTTCTCTCTGGAAACACCATATATTTT. The chain couples TRBV19 to TRBJ1-3, with 9 bases matching TRBD1. Losses at the gene ends were 10 bases for V and 0 bases for J; bases not matched to a gene: 10. Germline CDR1 and CDR2: LNHDA and SQIVND (reference sequence). The CDR3 contains 16 residues. The full variable domain, completed using reference TRBV19 and TRBJ1-3, is DGGITQSPKYLFRKEGQNVTLSCEQNLNHDAMYWYRQDPGQGLRLIYYSQIVNDFQKGDIAEGYSVSREKKESFPLTVTSAQKNPTAFYLCAIPGQGLLSGNTIYFGEGSWLTVV.

V usage is TRBV4-1 and J usage is TRBJ1-2; D not certain. V was pared by 3 bases and J by 0 bases, with 11 bases between. The CDR3 consists of 15 residues. The germline V gene encodes CDR1 MGHRA and CDR2 YSYEKL. The CDR3 loop is CASSHVRLANYGYTF. The CDR3 coding sequence is TGCGCCAGCAGCCACGTCCGGCTAGCTAACTATGGCTACACCTTC.

This clone was counted a few times. CDR3 in amino acids: CATRFGTGDYGYTF. The DNA for the CDR3 is TGTGCCACGCGGTTTGGGACAGGTGACTATGGCTACACCTTC. This rearrangement joins TRBV14 to TRBJ1-2, with 8 bases lining up with TRBD1. Germline assignment: CDR1 SGHDN and CDR2 FVKESK. The CDR3 spans 14 residues. V shed 10 bases and J 3 bases; nucleotides not matched to a gene: 10.

Only one count was recorded for this clone. J is TRBJ1-4 and V is TRBV21-1; TRBD1 was called by the table and not checked on the DNA. TRBV21-1 is designated a pseudogene. The CDR3 extends over 13 amino acids. The CDR3 is CASRTVLGHKLFF. In nucleotides, the CDR3 is TGTGCCAGCAGGACAGTTCTAGGGCATAAATTGTTTTTT.

The V call is TRBV29-1, the J call TRBJ2-1, with D possibly TRBD2 on 5 matching bases. The CDR3 totals 11 residues. Germline V CDR1 and CDR2: SQVTM, ANQGSEA. Deletions cut 4 bases from V and 8 bases from J, with 9 bases between. The CDR3 reads CSVGVGDEQFF. In DNA form, the CDR3 reads TGCAGCGTTGGAGTGGGAGATGAGCAGTTCTTC.

The rearrangement joins TRBV19 to TRBJ2-7, with TRBD1 as a possible D gene (6 bases). V was cut by 1 base and J by 2 bases, with 12 bases left in between. Germline CDR1 and CDR2: LNHDA and SQIVND (reference sequence). The CDR3 runs to 15 residues. CDR3 sequence reads: CASSIVRGIAYEQYF. CDR3 bases: TGTGCCAGTAGTATAGTGAGGGGGATCGCCTACGAGCAGTACTTC.

The chain joins TRBV19 to TRBJ1-1; 7 positions agree with TRBD1. Looked up from germline, CDR1 is LNHDA and CDR2 is SQIVND (reference sequence). Trimming cost V 9 bases and J 0 bases; bases outside gene matches: 4. The length of the CDR3 is 13 residues. In DNA form, the CDR3 reads TGTGCCAGCGGAGGGGGCGTGAACACTGAAGCTTTCTTT. Translated: CASGGGVNTEAFF.

The genes are TRBV5-1 and TRBJ1-1; D is unresolved. The CDR3 is 15 amino acids. CDR1 is SGHRS and CDR2 is YFSETQ in the germline V gene. V was trimmed by 2 bases and J by 1 base, leaving 12 bases between them. CDR3 loop: CASSFETPGNTEAFF. The CDR3 bases are TGCGCCAGCAGCTTCGAAACTCCGGGGAACACTGAAGCTTTCTTT.

The chain has TRBV25-1 and TRBJ1-1; the D gene is possibly TRBD1 (6 bases). The CDR3 has 14 amino acids. V gave up 9 bases and J gave up 5 bases, with 19 bases separating them. The germline CDR1 and CDR2 sequences are MGHDK and SYGVNS. The CDR3 sequence is CASSRGDSKTEAFF. The CDR3 coding sequence is TGTGCCAGTTCCAGGGGAGACTCGAAAACTGAAGCTTTCTTT.

The gene calls are TRBV19 and TRBJ1-2, with D uncertain. The V gene lost 3 bases and the J gene lost 1 base, with 15 bases spanning the gap. CDR1 is LNHDA, CDR2 SQIVND, per germline (reference sequence). This CDR3 contains 16 residues. In DNA form, the CDR3 reads TGTGCCAGTAGTATTAGAGGGCAGCCAATTAACTATGGCTACACCTTC. The encoded protein is CASSIRGQPINYGYTF.

The chain links TRBV7-9 to TRBJ2-3, with D possibly being TRBD2 (7 bases). V lost 11 bases and J lost 5, with 17 bases in between. CDR1 and CDR2 from the germline V gene are SEHNR and FQNEAQ (reference sequence). The CDR3 contains 13 residues. The CDR3 coding sequence is TGTGCCGGAGGGAGGGGGGCGAGAGATACGCAGTATTTT. It specifies CAGGRGARDTQYF.

The gene calls are TRBV9 and TRBJ2-3, with no clear D. In germline, CDR1 is SGDLS, CDR2 YYNGEE. The CDR3 consists of 15 residues. The V end lost 0 bases, the J end lost 1 base, and 9 bases lay between the germline ends. CDR3 DNA sequence: TGTGCCAGCAGCGTAGGCCTTGGGCGCACAGATACGCAGTATTTT. Its translation is CASSVGLGRTDTQYF. Based on the CDR3 plus reference TRBV9 and TRBJ2-3, the full variable domain is DSGVTQTPKHLITATGQRVTLRCSPRSGDLSVYWYQQSLDQGLQFLIQYYNGEERAKGNILERFSAQQFPDLHSELNLSSLELGDSALYFCASSVGLGRTDTQYFGPGTRLTVL.

This clone was counted only a few times. The chain joins TRBV6-1 to TRBJ1-1; a weak D match, TRBD1 (5 bases). The CDR3 extends over 12 amino acids. The germline V gene encodes CDR1 MNHNS and CDR2 SASEGT. V shed 7 bases and J shed 4 bases, with 10 bases lying between them. The CDR3 sequence: CASKRGSTEAFF. In nucleotides, the CDR3 is TGTGCCAGCAAACGGGGGAGCACTGAAGCTTTCTTT.

This clone has just a few counts. The chain employs TRBV30 and TRBJ2-5, with D possibly matching TRBD1 (6 bases). Germline lookup yields CDR1 GTSNPN and CDR2 SVGIG (reference sequence). The CDR3 covers 13 residues. The V and J ends lost 4 bases and 10 bases respectively, with 19 bases between them. CDR3 loop: CAWKRWMKGDQYF. Written as DNA, the CDR3 is TGTGCCTGGAAACGATGGATGAAGGGGGACCAGTACTTC.

This clone came up once. The J gene is TRBJ2-1, the V gene TRBV6-1; D is perhaps TRBD1 (5 bases). Germline CDR1 MNHNS, CDR2 SASEGT. The CDR3 has 17 residues. V was cut by 2 bases and J by 5 bases, with 19 bases left in between. CDR3 residues: CASSESAFRVGDNEQFF. The CDR3 DNA reads as TGTGCCAGCAGTGAATCCGCGTTCAGGGTAGGGGACAATGAGCAGTTCTTC.